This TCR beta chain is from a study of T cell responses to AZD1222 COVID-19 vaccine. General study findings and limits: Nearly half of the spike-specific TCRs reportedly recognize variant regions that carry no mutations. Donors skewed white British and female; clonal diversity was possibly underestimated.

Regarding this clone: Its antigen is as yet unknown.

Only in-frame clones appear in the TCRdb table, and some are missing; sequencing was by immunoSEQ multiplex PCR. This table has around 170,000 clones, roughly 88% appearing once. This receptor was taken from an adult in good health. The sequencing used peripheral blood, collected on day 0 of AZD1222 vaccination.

The CDR3 spells CASSPAPGETQYF. As DNA, the CDR3 is TGCGCCAGCAGCCCAGCCCCAGGGGAGACCCAGTACTTC. This chain connects TRBV5-1 to TRBJ2-5; D possibly corresponds to TRBD1 (5 bases). The CDR3 spans 13 residues. CDR1 is SGHRS and CDR2 is YFSETQ in the germline V gene. Trimming took off 4 bases at V and 5 bases at J, with 12 bases between the two ends. The full variable domain, rest sourced from reference TRBV5-1 and TRBJ2-5, is KAGVTQTPRYLIKTRGQQVTLSCSPISGHRSVSWYQQTPGQGLQFLFEYFSETQRNKGNFPGRFSGRQFSNSRSEMNVSTLELGDSALYLCASSPAPGETQYFGPGTRLLVL.